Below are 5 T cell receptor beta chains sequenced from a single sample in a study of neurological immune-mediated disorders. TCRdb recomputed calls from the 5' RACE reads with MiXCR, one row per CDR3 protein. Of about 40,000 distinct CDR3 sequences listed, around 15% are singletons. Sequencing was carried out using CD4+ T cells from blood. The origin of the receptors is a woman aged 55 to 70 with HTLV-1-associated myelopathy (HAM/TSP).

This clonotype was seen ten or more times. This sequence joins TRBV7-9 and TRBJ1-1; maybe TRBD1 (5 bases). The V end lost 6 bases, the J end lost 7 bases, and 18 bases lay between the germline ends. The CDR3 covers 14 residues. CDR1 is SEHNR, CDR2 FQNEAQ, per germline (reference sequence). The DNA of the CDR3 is TGTGCCAGCAGGACCAGGGCTGGGGATCATGAAGCTTTCTTT. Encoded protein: CASRTRAGDHEAFF.

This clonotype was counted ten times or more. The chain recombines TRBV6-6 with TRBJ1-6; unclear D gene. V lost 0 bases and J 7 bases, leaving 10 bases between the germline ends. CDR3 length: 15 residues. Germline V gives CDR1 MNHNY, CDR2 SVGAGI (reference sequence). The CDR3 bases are TGTGCCAGCAGTTACTCTGGGGTCTACAATTCACCCCTCCACTTT. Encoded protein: CASSYSGVYNSPLHF.

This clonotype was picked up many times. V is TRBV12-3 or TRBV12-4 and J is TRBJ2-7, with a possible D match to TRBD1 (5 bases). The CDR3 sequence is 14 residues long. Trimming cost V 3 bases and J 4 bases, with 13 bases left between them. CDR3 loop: CASSFRAGRYEQYF. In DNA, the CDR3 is TGTGCCAGCAGTTTCCGGGCAGGGCGTTACGAGCAGTACTTC.

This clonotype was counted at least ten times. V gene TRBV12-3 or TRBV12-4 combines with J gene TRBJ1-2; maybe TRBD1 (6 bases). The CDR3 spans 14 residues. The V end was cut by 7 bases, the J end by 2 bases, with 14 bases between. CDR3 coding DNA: TGTGCCAGCACCTCACAGGGTCTGAACTATGGCTACACCTTC. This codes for CASTSQGLNYGYTF.

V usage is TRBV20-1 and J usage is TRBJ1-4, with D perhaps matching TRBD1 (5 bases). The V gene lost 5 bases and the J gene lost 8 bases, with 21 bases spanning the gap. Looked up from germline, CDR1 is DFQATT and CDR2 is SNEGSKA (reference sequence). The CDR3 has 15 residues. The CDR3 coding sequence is TGCAGTGCTCCGAAACCTACAGGCTTGGGGGAAAAACTGTTTTTT. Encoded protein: CSAPKPTGLGEKLFF.